A single sample gave rise to the 15 T cell receptor beta chains below, sequenced in a study of blood T cell repertoires in COVID-19. The method was immunoSEQ multiplex PCR; TCRdb's version includes in-frame clones alone and lacks a portion of them. The table has some 310,000 clones, roughly 88% seen once; the top ten hold roughly 2.9%. Material: peripheral blood. Receptors were obtained from a woman in her 30s with COVID-19, enrolled during active disease.

The rearrangement uses TRBV2 and TRBJ1-2, with 10 positions matching TRBD1. The CDR3 extends over 15 amino acids. The V and J ends lost 3 bases and 7 bases, in that order; junction bases with no gene match: 8. Germline V gives CDR1 SNHLY, CDR2 FYNNEI. The CDR3 coding sequence is TGTGCCAGCAGTGACGGGACAGGGGAAGAGCGTGGCTACACCTTC. Amino acid sequence: CASSDGTGEERGYTF. The variable domain in full, with the rest retrieved from reference TRBV2 and TRBJ1-2, is EPEVTQTPSHQVTQMGQEVILRCVPISNHLYFYWYRQILGQKVEFLVSFYNNEISEKSEIFDDQFSVERPDGSNFTLKIRSTKLEDSAMYFCASSDGTGEERGYTFGSGTRLTVV.

The V and J genes are TRBV28 and TRBJ2-2; D is unclear. The germline V and J ends were trimmed by 6 bases and 1 base, with 9 bases remaining between them. In germline, CDR1 is MDHEN, CDR2 SYDVKM. The CDR3 has 14 amino acids. The CDR3 reads CASRVTENTGELFF. CDR3 sequence (DNA): TGTGCCAGCAGGGTAACAGAGAACACCGGGGAGCTGTTTTTT.

The chain joins TRBV5-8 to TRBJ2-5, with 11 bases that match TRBD1. V was pared by 4 bases and J by 4 bases, with 6 bases of the junction left unmatched. CDR3 length: 15 residues. Germline assignment: CDR1 SGHTS and CDR2 YDEGEE. CDR3 amino acids: CASSLDRGRGETQYF. CDR3 sequence (DNA): TGTGCCAGCAGCCTGGACAGGGGGCGCGGAGAGACCCAGTACTTC.

J is TRBJ2-3 and V is TRBV11-2; TRBD2 might be the D (6 bases). This CDR3 is built from 15 residues. V lost 6 bases to trimming and J lost 0 bases, with 13 bases between them. Germline CDR1 is SGHAT and CDR2 is FQNNGV. This CDR3 is CASSEGTSSTDTQYF. The CDR3 nucleotides read TGTGCCAGCAGTGAGGGGACTTCCAGCACAGATACGCAGTATTTT.

The V and J genes are TRBV5-1 and TRBJ2-7; TRBD2 matches 10 bases. J was trimmed by 0 bases and V by 2 bases; bases with no gene match: 5. The CDR3 is 16 amino acids. The germline gives CDR1 SGHRS, CDR2 YFSETQ. CDR3 residues: CASSFASGGFSYEQYF. The CDR3 DNA reads as TGCGCCAGCAGCTTTGCTAGCGGGGGCTTCTCCTACGAGCAGTACTTC.

The chain has TRBV2 and TRBJ1-1; 9 positions match TRBD1. The germline gives CDR1 SNHLY, CDR2 FYNNEI. With V trimmed by 3 bases and J by 0 bases, 2 bases remained unmatched. CDR3 length equals 15 residues. In DNA form, the CDR3 reads TGTGCCAGCAGTGATGGACAGGGGCTGAACACTGAAGCTTTCTTT. This sequence encodes CASSDGQGLNTEAFF.

This clone was observed a few times. The chain has TRBV7-9 and TRBJ2-1, with D maybe TRBD2 (6 bases). CDR1 and CDR2 from the germline V gene are SEHNR and FQNEAQ (reference sequence). CDR3 length: 15 residues. V dropped 5 bases and J dropped 4 bases, with 15 bases sitting between them. DNA for the CDR3: TGTGCCAGCAGCCCCGGGAGTCGCCCGTACAATGAGCAGTTCTTC. Translated, it gives CASSPGSRPYNEQFF.

The V and J genes are TRBV25-1 and TRBJ1-3; no clear D gene. Germline lookup yields CDR1 MGHDK and CDR2 SYGVNS. Trimming shortened V by 1 base and J by 0 bases, and 10 bases separated the two germline ends. This CDR3 has 16 residues. The CDR3 is CASSESGRGSGNTIYF. The CDR3, as DNA: TGTGCCAGCAGTGAATCCGGAAGAGGCTCTGGAAACACCATATATTTT.

This clone was seen a few times. The rearrangement links TRBV2 to TRBJ2-7, with a tentative D call TRBD1 (6 bases). Germline V lookup: CDR1 SNHLY, CDR2 FYNNEI. V dropped 6 bases and J dropped 1 base, with 19 bases sitting between them. CDR3 length equals 16 residues. For the CDR3, the DNA is TGTGCCAGCAGGAACCAAGCAGGGGAAGGGTCCTACGAGCAGTACTTC. It translates to CASRNQAGEGSYEQYF.

As regards this clone: Additional DNA sequences in this sample encode the identical CDR3. The V call is TRBV19, the J call TRBJ2-2; D is ambiguous. Germline loops: CDR1 LNHDA, CDR2 SQIVND (reference sequence). The length of the CDR3 is 13 residues. V lost 3 bases and J 2 bases, leaving 4 bases between the germline ends. The CDR3 DNA is TGTGCCAGTAGTATTGGCAACACCGGGGAGCTGTTTTTT. This codes for CASSIGNTGELFF.

The J gene is TRBJ2-1, the V gene TRBV5-4, with 8 nucleotides matching TRBD1. Germline assignment: CDR1 SGHNT and CDR2 YYREEE (reference sequence). V dropped 3 bases and J dropped 4; count of bases not matched to a gene: 6. The CDR3 is 15 amino acids. The CDR3 protein is CASSSPDRAYNEQFF. The CDR3 nucleotides read TGTGCCAGCAGCTCCCCGGACAGGGCGTACAATGAGCAGTTCTTC.

The gene calls are TRBV19 and TRBJ2-1; TRBD2 matches 11 bases. This CDR3 has 20 amino acids. The ends lost 0 bases at V and 3 bases at J; junction bases unmatched: 13. Germline V CDR1 and CDR2: LNHDA, SQIVND (reference sequence). The CDR3 reads CASSIESSGRSLDVYNEQFF. CDR3 in DNA: TGTGCCAGTAGTATAGAGTCTAGCGGGAGGTCCCTTGACGTCTACAATGAGCAGTTCTTC.

V and J are TRBV13 and TRBJ1-6; D is uncertain. The CDR3 totals 15 residues. V gave up 1 base and J gave up 4 bases, with 8 bases separating them. In germline, CDR1 is PRHDT, CDR2 FYEKMQ (reference sequence). The CDR3 coding sequence is TGTGCCAGCAGCTTAGAAGCGGAGTATAATTCACCCCTCCACTTT. It is translated as CASSLEAEYNSPLHF.

The CDR3 is CASSLSFPTSGVQETQYF. In DNA, the CDR3 is TGTGCCAGCAGCTTATCTTTTCCCACTAGCGGGGTCCAAGAGACCCAGTACTTC. The V call is TRBV11-2, the J call TRBJ2-5; 10 positions match TRBD2. Germline lookup yields CDR1 SGHAT and CDR2 FQNNGV. Trimming took 2 bases from V and 1 from J; bases not matched to a gene: 10. The CDR3 sequence is 18 residues long. The full variable domain, completed using reference TRBV11-2 and TRBJ2-5, is EAGVAQSPRYKIIEKRQSVAFWCNPISGHATLYWYQQILGQGPKLLIQFQNNGVVDDSQLPKDRFSAERLKGVDSTLKIQPAKLEDSAVYLCASSLSFPTSGVQETQYFGPGTRLLVL.

V usage is TRBV27 and J usage is TRBJ2-7, with unresolved D. Germline CDR1 MNHEY, CDR2 SMNVEV (reference sequence). Trimming shortened V by 5 bases and J by 2 bases, and 7 bases separated the two germline ends. The CDR3 covers 12 residues. The CDR3 DNA follows: TGTGCCAGCAGTCCGGGTCCCTACGAGCAGTACTTC. Encoded protein: CASSPGPYEQYF.